These 17 T cell receptor beta chains were all obtained from the same sample, sequenced in a study of CD8 T cells in ankylosing spondylitis. Points from the study as a whole: It appeared that ankylosing spondylitis blood was characterized by a TCR beta motif of under ten highly homologous variants.

These receptors have no identified antigens. TCRdb ran MiXCR on the 5' RACE reads and lists one entry per CDR3 protein. The sample gives more than 400,000 distinct CDR3 sequences, approximately 5% of which show up once; roughly 3.5% is in the top ten. The sequenced material came from blood, either unsorted or a sorted T cell fraction (not recorded which). Receptors were obtained from a male donor with ankylosing spondylitis.

J is TRBJ2-5 and V is TRBV5-1; D call uncertain. The CDR3 sequence is 14 residues long. The V and J ends lost 0 bases and 1 base respectively, with 7 bases between them. Germline-derived CDR1 and CDR2 are SGHRS and YFSETQ. CDR3 DNA sequence: TGCGCCAGCAGCTTGGCCACAGCCCAAGAGACCCAGTACTTC. Translating it yields CASSLATAQETQYF.

This clonotype was detected many times. The chain is built from TRBV9 and TRBJ2-1; 11 bases map to TRBD2. J gave up 9 bases and V 3 bases, and 11 bases lay outside the gene matches. This CDR3 has 16 amino acids. Germline CDR1 is SGDLS and CDR2 is YYNGEE. CDR3 in amino acids: CASSASSGGPLIEQFF. The CDR3 nucleotides are TGTGCCAGCAGCGCCTCTAGCGGGGGGCCCCTCATTGAGCAGTTCTTC.

Ten or more counts support this clonotype. One end of the junction is discordant with germline, which a read error may explain. This chain links TRBV7-2 with TRBJ2-5, with D uncertain. CDR1 is SGHTA, CDR2 FQGNSA, per germline. The CDR3 is made up of 15 amino acids. In DNA form, the CDR3 reads TGTGCCAGCAGCTTCCTTGTGGTGCTCCAAGGGACCCAGTACTTC. Protein: CASSFLVVLQGTQYF.

This clonotype was observed many times. This CDR3 reads CASSFLADRDHEQYF. CDR3 coding DNA: TGCGCCAGCAGCTTCTTGGCGGACAGGGACCACGAGCAGTACTTC. The chain uses TRBV5-1 and TRBJ2-7, with 8 bases fitting TRBD1. In germline, CDR1 is SGHRS, CDR2 YFSETQ. V gave up 2 bases and J gave up 5 bases; unmatched junction bases: 9. There are 15 residues in the CDR3.

This clonotype was seen repeatedly, ten times or more. V usage is TRBV20-1 and J usage is TRBJ1-4; TRBD1 matches 7 bases. The CDR3 is 13 residues long. In germline, CDR1 is DFQATT, CDR2 SNEGSKA (reference sequence). V trimming: 5 bases; J trimming: 5 bases; junction bases outside the gene matches: 5. In DNA form, the CDR3 reads TGCAGTGCTGGGGGACAGCTAAATGAAAAACTGTTTTTT. The encoded protein is CSAGGQLNEKLFF.

This clonotype was observed at least ten times. The gene calls are TRBV5-1 and TRBJ2-7, with 7 bases aligning to TRBD2. With V trimmed by 2 bases and J by 3 bases, 5 bases remained unmatched. CDR3 length: 14 amino acids. Germline V CDR1 and CDR2: SGHRS, YFSETQ. The DNA of the CDR3 is TGCGCCAGCAGCTTACGGGAGGCCGGCTACGAGCAGTACTTC. The encoded protein is CASSLREAGYEQYF.

This clonotype was counted ten times or more. DNA of the CDR3: TGCAGTGCTAGAGATCCAAGACGGGGGACCTACGAGCAGTACTTC. This codes for CSARDPRRGTYEQYF. The V gene is TRBV20-1, the J gene TRBJ2-7, with a tentative D call TRBD2 (6 bases). This CDR3 is built from 15 residues. The V and J ends lost 0 bases and 2 bases respectively, with 14 bases between them. Germline assignment: CDR1 DFQATT and CDR2 SNEGSKA (reference sequence).

J is TRBJ2-1 and V is TRBV28; 9 bases line up with TRBD1. V lost 6 bases and J lost 8; bases outside the gene matches: 8. CDR1 is MDHEN and CDR2 is SYDVKM in the germline V gene. The CDR3 covers 14 residues. In nucleotides, the CDR3 is TGTGCCAGCAGAAAGTCGGGACAGGGCGATGAGCAGTTCTTC. This translates into CASRKSGQGDEQFF. Supplemented by reference TRBV28 and TRBJ2-1, the full variable domain reads DVKVTQSSRYLVKRTGEKVFLECVQDMDHENMFWYRQDPGLGLRLIYFSYDVKMKEKGDIPEGYSVSREKKERFSLILESASTNQTSMYLCASRKSGQGDEQFFGPGTRLTVL.

This clonotype was recorded many times. The chain recombines TRBV29-1 with TRBJ2-5, with D perhaps matching TRBD2 (5 bases). With 7 bases removed from V and 2 bases from J, the gap between germline ends came to 11 bases. Germline V gene sequence: CDR1 SQVTM, CDR2 ANQGSEA. This CDR3 is 12 amino acids long. Written as DNA, the CDR3 is TGCAGCGGAGGGCGCCATCAAGAGACCCAGTACTTC. It codes for CSGGRHQETQYF. Full variable domain (rest looked up from reference TRBV29-1 and TRBJ2-5): SAVISQKPSRDICQRGTSLTIQCQVDSQVTMMFWYRQQPGQSLTLIATANQGSEATYESGFVIDKFPISRPNLTFSTLTVSNMSPEDSSIYLCSGGRHQETQYFGPGTRLLVL.

This clonotype was counted ten times or more. The chain is built from TRBV7-9 and TRBJ2-3; D is ambiguous. The CDR3 extends over 14 amino acids. Trimming removed 3 bases from V and 0 bases from J, with 7 bases in between. Looked up from germline, CDR1 is SEHNR and CDR2 is FQNEAQ (reference sequence). This chain's CDR3 is CASSFHGSTDTQYF. The CDR3, as DNA: TGTGCCAGCAGCTTCCACGGCAGCACAGATACGCAGTATTTT.

This clonotype was observed many times. This rearrangement joins TRBV10-3 to TRBJ2-7, with D uncertain. The CDR3 sequence is 14 residues long. Trimming cost V 3 bases and J 3 bases, with 12 bases left between them. Germline CDR1 reads ENHRY; CDR2 reads SYGVKD. CDR3 nucleotides: TGTGCCATCAGTGATAGAAGAAGCAGCTACGAGCAGTACTTC. Translated, it gives CAISDRRSSYEQYF.

In the case of this clonotype: Since a much larger clone is just one base distant, this may be a read error. The chain combines TRBV5-5 with TRBJ2-7; the D is unclear. The CDR3 covers 17 residues. From germline, CDR1 is SGHKS and CDR2 YYEKEE (reference sequence). CDR3: CASSAPGMGYRSYEQNF. The CDR3 coding sequence is TGTGCCAGCAGCGCCCCTGGTATGGGGTATAGGTCCTACGAGCAGAACTTC.

This clonotype occurred many times. This chain connects TRBV7-2 to TRBJ2-5; 9 bases map to TRBD2. The germline CDR1 and CDR2 sequences are SGHTA and FQGNSA. Losses at the gene ends were 5 bases for V and 5 bases for J; bases not matched to a gene: 6. There are 14 residues in the CDR3. This CDR3 reads CASSTGLATETQYF. The CDR3 DNA is TGTGCCAGCAGCACGGGACTAGCAACGGAGACCCAGTACTTC.

This clonotype has ten or more counts. The CDR3 region is CASSPSGDSYNEQFF. Written as DNA, the CDR3 is TGTGCCAGCAGCCCCTCGGGAGACTCCTACAATGAGCAGTTCTTC. The J gene is TRBJ2-1, the V gene TRBV7-2; tentative D call: TRBD2 (6 bases). This CDR3 region has 15 residues. V was cut by 5 bases and J by 0 bases, with 11 bases left in between. Germline values: CDR1 SGHTA, CDR2 FQGNSA.

At least ten counts were recorded for this clonotype. The chain has TRBV10-3 and TRBJ1-6; 10 bases agree with TRBD1. Germline V gene data show CDR1 as ENHRY and CDR2 as SYGVKD. The CDR3 is 14 residues long. V lost 3 bases and J lost 8; bases outside the gene matches: 1. Written as DNA, the CDR3 is TGTGCCATCAGTGACGGGACAGGGGATTCACCCCTCCACTTT. It is translated as CAISDGTGDSPLHF.

This clonotype has a count of ten or more. The rearrangement links TRBV28 to TRBJ1-1; maybe TRBD1 (6 bases). Trimming shortened V by 3 bases and J by 4 bases, and 15 bases separated the two germline ends. The CDR3 sequence is 15 residues long. Germline V gene lookup returns CDR1 MDHEN and CDR2 SYDVKM. This chain's CDR3 is CASSFRGRRRTEAFF. The DNA of the CDR3 is TGTGCCAGCAGTTTTAGGGGGAGGAGACGCACTGAAGCTTTCTTT.

This sequence joins TRBV5-1 and TRBJ2-3, with 7 bases that match TRBD2. The CDR3 spans 17 residues. CDR1 SGHRS and CDR2 YFSETQ come from the germline V gene. J lost 1 base, V lost 6 bases, and 14 bases had no gene match. The CDR3 DNA reads TGCGCCAGCACCAATGGGGTACGACTAGCCGGCACAGATACGCAGTATTTT. Its translation: CASTNGVRLAGTDTQYF. Based on the CDR3 plus reference TRBV5-1 and TRBJ2-3, the full variable domain is KAGVTQTPRYLIKTRGQQVTLSCSPISGHRSVSWYQQTPGQGLQFLFEYFSETQRNKGNFPGRFSGRQFSNSRSEMNVSTLELGDSALYLCASTNGVRLAGTDTQYFGPGTRLTVL.